Shown below are 7 T cell receptor beta chains from a single sample sequenced in a study of blood T cell repertoires in COVID-19. Libraries were prepared by immunoSEQ multiplex PCR; TCRdb keeps only in-frame clonotypes and omits some of them. The table shows over 100,000 clones, with over 75% occurring only once. The specimen sequenced was peripheral blood. The source is an elderly man with acute or convalescent COVID-19.

V is TRBV5-1 and J is TRBJ1-1; tentative D call: TRBD1 (5 bases). V gave up 3 bases and J gave up 6 bases, with 9 bases separating them. Germline V gives CDR1 SGHRS, CDR2 YFSETQ. The CDR3 consists of 12 residues. The CDR3 sequence: CASSSQGSEAFF. In DNA, the CDR3 is TGCGCCAGCAGCTCCCAGGGATCTGAAGCTTTCTTT.

V usage is TRBV7-9 and J usage is TRBJ2-3; no clear D gene. The CDR3 is made up of 12 amino acids. The V end was cut by 5 bases, the J end by 0 bases, with 3 bases between. Per the germline V gene, CDR1 is SEHNR and CDR2 is FQNEAQ (reference sequence). The DNA for the CDR3 is TGTGCCAGCAGCACTAGCACAGATACGCAGTATTTT. It codes for CASSTSTDTQYF.

This chain connects TRBV5-1 to TRBJ1-1, with TRBD1 matching over 8 bases. V dropped 4 bases and J dropped 5; count of bases not matched to a gene: 7. CDR1 and CDR2 (germline): SGHRS, YFSETQ. This CDR3 is 14 amino acids long. CDR3 DNA: TGCGCCAGCAGCCCCAGGACAGGGCAAACTGAAGCTTTCTTT. This gives the protein CASSPRTGQTEAFF.

The genes are TRBV5-1 and TRBJ2-1, with TRBD1 matching over 7 bases. J was trimmed by 3 bases and V by 0 bases; bases with no gene match: 9. Germline V gene sequence: CDR1 SGHRS, CDR2 YFSETQ. This CDR3 contains 17 residues. CDR3 loop: CASSLAPRTGFYNEQFF. The CDR3 DNA follows: TGCGCCAGCAGCTTGGCCCCTAGGACAGGATTCTACAATGAGCAGTTCTTC. The whole variable domain, remainder taken from reference TRBV5-1 and TRBJ2-1, is KAGVTQTPRYLIKTRGQQVTLSCSPISGHRSVSWYQQTPGQGLQFLFEYFSETQRNKGNFPGRFSGRQFSNSRSEMNVSTLELGDSALYLCASSLAPRTGFYNEQFFGPGTRLTVL.

Only one count was recorded for this clone. The chain has TRBV7-8 and TRBJ1-3; the match to TRBD1 covers 8 bases. Germline CDR1 reads SGHVS; CDR2 reads FQNEAQ. This CDR3 has 15 amino acids. Trimming took 5 bases from V and 2 from J; bases not matched to a gene: 5. The CDR3 nucleotides read TGTGCCAGCAGCCCTATGGACAGGGCTGGAAACACCATATATTTT. Protein: CASSPMDRAGNTIYF.

V is TRBV11-2 and J is TRBJ2-3, with 10 bases matching TRBD2. Germline CDR1 is SGHAT and CDR2 is FQNNGV. The CDR3 is 15 amino acids. J lost 1 base, V lost 6 bases, and 4 bases had no gene match. The CDR3 loop reads CASRSGTSGTDTQYF. CDR3 bases: TGTGCCAGCAGATCCGGGACTAGCGGCACAGATACGCAGTATTTT. The variable domain in full, completed from reference TRBV11-2 and TRBJ2-3, reads EAGVAQSPRYKIIEKRQSVAFWCNPISGHATLYWYQQILGQGPKLLIQFQNNGVVDDSQLPKDRFSAERLKGVDSTLKIQPAKLEDSAVYLCASRSGTSGTDTQYFGPGTRLTVL.

The gene calls are TRBV20-1 and TRBJ2-7; the D is unclear. Germline CDR1 reads DFQATT; CDR2 reads SNEGSKA (reference sequence). The CDR3 length is 11 residues. V lost 7 bases and J lost 5, with 12 bases in between. CDR3 nucleotides: TGCAGTGTACCTCGAACTGACGAGCAGTACTTC. Amino acid sequence: CSVPRTDEQYF.